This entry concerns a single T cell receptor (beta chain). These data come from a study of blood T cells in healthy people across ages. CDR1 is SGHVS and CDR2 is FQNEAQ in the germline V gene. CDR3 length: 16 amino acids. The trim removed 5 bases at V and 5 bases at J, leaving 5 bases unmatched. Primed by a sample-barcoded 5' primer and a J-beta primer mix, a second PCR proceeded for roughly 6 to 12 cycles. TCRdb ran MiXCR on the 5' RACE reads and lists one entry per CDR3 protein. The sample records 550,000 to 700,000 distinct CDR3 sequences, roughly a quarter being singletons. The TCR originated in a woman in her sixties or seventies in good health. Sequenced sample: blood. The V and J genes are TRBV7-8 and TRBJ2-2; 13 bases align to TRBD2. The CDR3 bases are TGTGCCAGCAGCGTTACTAGCGGGGGGGCAACCGGGGAGCTGTTTTTT. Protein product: CASSVTSGGATGELFF.